The subject of this entry is one TCR beta chain. Authors' analysis steps: Reference gene primer amplification gave nucleated cell count estimates. Sequenced by immunoSEQ multiplex PCR; TCRdb stores in-frame clones only, minus some. D and trimming were read from the DNA, whereas the V and J calls and clone size are those reported in that table. This table holds under 300,000 clones, roughly 90% found once. This sample was included in a study of blood T cell repertoires in COVID-19. Self-reported history from a screening survey and questionnaire set each donor's cohort. Looked up from germline, CDR1 is LGHDT and CDR2 is YNNKEL (reference sequence). The CDR3 is made up of 15 amino acids. With V trimmed by 3 bases and J by 4 bases, 2 bases remained unmatched.

Sample: PBMCs or T cells enriched from blood (not recorded which). This clonotype originated in a woman aged 40 to 49 who had recovered from COVID-19. The V gene is TRBV3-1 (or the pseudogene TRBV3-2), the J gene TRBJ1-3, with 11 bases fitting TRBD1. In nucleotides, the CDR3 is TGTGCCAGCAGCCAGGACAGGGGGCTCGGAAACACCATATATTTT. The encoded protein is CASSQDRGLGNTIYF.